Following are 13 T cell receptor beta chains from one sample sequenced in a study of blood T cell repertoires in COVID-19. The data were produced by immunoSEQ multiplex PCR, yet TCRdb's version contains in-frame clones alone and is incomplete. Here the sample spans roughly 68,000 clones, about 85% being singletons. The sequencing sample was made of peripheral blood. The receptors derive from a woman between 45 and 60 years old with COVID-19, enrolled during active disease.

The CDR3 region is CASSPRTRGGYTF. CDR3 bases: TGTGCCAGCAGCCCCCGGACCCGGGGAGGCTACACCTTC. The gene calls are TRBV7-2 and TRBJ1-2, with no clear D. In germline, CDR1 is SGHTA, CDR2 FQGNSA. The CDR3 has 13 residues. The V and J ends lost 5 bases and 8 bases respectively, with 15 bases between them.

V gene TRBV30 combines with J gene TRBJ2-7; tentative D call: TRBD1 (6 bases). V was cut by 6 bases and J by 1 base, with 10 bases left in between. Per germline, CDR1 GTSNPN and CDR2 SVGIG (reference sequence). The CDR3 runs 12 residues. CDR3 protein: CACQGGSYEQYF. CDR3 coding DNA: TGTGCCTGTCAAGGGGGTTCCTACGAGCAGTACTTC.

The J gene is TRBJ2-7, the V gene TRBV15; D call uncertain. V was shortened by 5 bases and J by 3 bases, with 8 bases between the two germline ends. The germline V gene encodes CDR1 LNHNV and CDR2 YYDKDF (reference sequence). The CDR3 runs to 12 residues. In nucleotides, the CDR3 is TGTGCCACCAGCTCCAGAAACTACGAGCAGTACTTC. Its protein is CATSSRNYEQYF.

A single count supports this clone. The V call is TRBV5-1, the J call TRBJ2-1, with D perhaps TRBD2 (5 bases). The CDR3 is made up of 15 amino acids. Trimming took off 7 bases at V and 9 bases at J, with 23 bases between the two ends. Per germline, CDR1 SGHRS and CDR2 YFSETQ. CDR3 DNA: TGCGCCAGCGTGGCCTTAGAGGGAATCCTTACTGAGCAGTTCTTC. Its protein product is CASVALEGILTEQFF.

This clone was found once. J is TRBJ2-7 and V is TRBV7-2; D may be TRBD2 (6 bases). The V and J ends lost 4 bases and 0 bases respectively, with 10 bases between them. CDR1 is SGHTA, CDR2 FQGNSA, per germline. The CDR3 spans 14 residues. The CDR3 reads CASSSKRASYEQYF. The CDR3 DNA is TGTGCCAGCAGCTCGAAGCGGGCCTCCTACGAGCAGTACTTC.

The V gene is TRBV28, the J gene TRBJ2-7; D ambiguous. This CDR3 has 13 amino acids. CDR1 and CDR2 (germline): MDHEN, SYDVKM. Trimming stripped 6 bases from V and 7 bases from J, with 16 bases between. The CDR3 sequence: CASRLYVGGEQYF. Written as DNA, the CDR3 is TGTGCCAGCAGGCTATACGTCGGCGGTGAGCAGTACTTC.

This chain links TRBV11-2 with TRBJ1-1, with a possible D match to TRBD1 (5 bases). V was shortened by 4 bases and J by 2 bases, with 8 bases between the two germline ends. The germline V gene has CDR1 SGHAT and CDR2 FQNNGV. This CDR3 contains 13 residues. The CDR3 is CASSWTHNTEAFF. The CDR3 DNA is TGTGCCAGCAGCTGGACACATAACACTGAAGCTTTCTTT.

The chain joins TRBV5-1 to TRBJ2-1; 8 nucleotides agree with TRBD2. Germline CDR1 and CDR2: SGHRS and YFSETQ. The CDR3 spans 15 residues. V shed 3 bases, J shed 4 bases, and the junction held 6 bases outside the gene matches. The CDR3 sequence is CASSSETSAYNEQFF. The CDR3 DNA sequence: TGCGCCAGCAGCTCCGAGACTAGCGCTTACAATGAGCAGTTCTTC.

This chain joins TRBV14 and TRBJ2-7; 10 nucleotides match TRBD2. The CDR3 is 15 amino acids. Trimming removed 4 bases from V and 2 bases from J; junction bases left unmatched: 5. Germline assignment: CDR1 SGHDN and CDR2 FVKESK. CDR3 sequence: CASSPISGRAYEQYF. The CDR3 region has the DNA TGTGCCAGCAGCCCCATCAGCGGGAGGGCCTACGAGCAGTACTTC.

The genes are TRBV12-5 and TRBJ2-2; 16 positions match TRBD2. Trimming at V came to 5 bases and at J to 7 bases, leaving 25 bases not matched to a gene. CDR3 length: 23 residues. Per the germline V gene, CDR1 is LGHNT and CDR2 is FRNRAP. CDR3 amino acids: CASGNHSGQPGTSGRGFGGELFF. The CDR3 DNA follows: TGTGCTAGTGGTAACCACTCTGGACAGCCCGGGACTAGCGGGAGGGGGTTTGGCGGGGAGCTGTTTTTT.

In its sample, this clone was seen a few times. This chain connects TRBV5-4 to TRBJ1-2, with 7 nucleotides matching TRBD1. The CDR3 is 14 residues long. V was clipped by 0 bases and J by 5 bases; unmatched bases: 4. Germline V CDR1 and CDR2: SGHNT, YYREEE (reference sequence). This CDR3 is CASSLAGTAYGYTF. Here the CDR3 DNA reads TGTGCCAGCAGCTTGGCCGGGACAGCGTATGGCTACACCTTC.

This clone was observed a few times. The chain carries TRBV18 and TRBJ1-2; 10 nucleotides agree with TRBD1. Trimming took 3 bases from V and 8 from J; bases not matched to a gene: 9. The length of the CDR3 is 15 residues. Per the germline V gene, CDR1 is KGHSH and CDR2 is LQKENI. CDR3 sequence: CASSPFETGGPGYTF. CDR3 in DNA: TGTGCCAGCTCACCGTTTGAGACAGGGGGCCCCGGCTACACCTTC.

The chain has TRBV10-3 and TRBJ2-1; 9 bases fit TRBD2. Trimming took 5 bases from V and 7 from J; bases not matched to a gene: 18. This CDR3 region has 18 residues. Germline V gene lookup returns CDR1 ENHRY and CDR2 SYGVKD. CDR3 bases: TGTGCCATCAGTCCTGGTGGTCCGAGCGGGAGGAAAGGGAATGAGCAGTTCTTC. It is translated as CAISPGGPSGRKGNEQFF.